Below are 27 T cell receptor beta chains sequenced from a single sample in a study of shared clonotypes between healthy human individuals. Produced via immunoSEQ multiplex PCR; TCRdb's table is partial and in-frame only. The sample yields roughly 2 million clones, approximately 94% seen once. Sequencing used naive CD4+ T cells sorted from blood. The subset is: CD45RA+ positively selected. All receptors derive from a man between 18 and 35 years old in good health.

The DNA for the CDR3 is TGTGCCAGCTCAACGGACACAGATACGCAGTATTTT. This gives the protein CASSTDTDTQYF. The chain combines TRBV2 with TRBJ2-3, with D uncertain. CDR1 SNHLY and CDR2 FYNNEI come from the germline V gene. The CDR3 is made up of 12 amino acids. V shed 8 bases and J shed 2 bases, with 8 bases lying between them.

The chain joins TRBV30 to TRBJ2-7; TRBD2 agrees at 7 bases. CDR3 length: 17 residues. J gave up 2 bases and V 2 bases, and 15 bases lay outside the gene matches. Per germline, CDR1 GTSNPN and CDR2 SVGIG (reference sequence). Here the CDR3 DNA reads TGTGCCTGGAGTCCTACTCGGGTGAGCGGGGTGCCCTACGAGCAGTACTTC. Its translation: CAWSPTRVSGVPYEQYF.

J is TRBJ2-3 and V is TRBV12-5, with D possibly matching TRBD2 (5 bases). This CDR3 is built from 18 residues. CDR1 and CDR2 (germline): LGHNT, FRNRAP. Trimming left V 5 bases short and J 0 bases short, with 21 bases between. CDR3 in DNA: TGTGCTAGTGGTCCGGCCCGAGGTCAGGAGGCTAGCACAGATACGCAGTATTTT. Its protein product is CASGPARGQEASTDTQYF.

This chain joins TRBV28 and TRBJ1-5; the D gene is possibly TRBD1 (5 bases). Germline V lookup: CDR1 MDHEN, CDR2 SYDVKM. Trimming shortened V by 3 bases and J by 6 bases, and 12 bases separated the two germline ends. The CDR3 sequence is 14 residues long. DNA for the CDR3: TGTGCCAGCAGTTTTATTCAGGGCAGTCAGCCCCAGCATTTT. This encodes CASSFIQGSQPQHF. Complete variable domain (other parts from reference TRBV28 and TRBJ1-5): DVKVTQSSRYLVKRTGEKVFLECVQDMDHENMFWYRQDPGLGLRLIYFSYDVKMKEKGDIPEGYSVSREKKERFSLILESASTNQTSMYLCASSFIQGSQPQHFGDGTRLSIL.

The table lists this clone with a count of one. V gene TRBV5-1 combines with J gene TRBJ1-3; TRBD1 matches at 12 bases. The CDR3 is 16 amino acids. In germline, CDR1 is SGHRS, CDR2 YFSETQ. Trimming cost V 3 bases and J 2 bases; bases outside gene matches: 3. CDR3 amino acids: CASSSGQGATGNTIYF. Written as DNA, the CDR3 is TGCGCCAGCAGCTCGGGACAGGGGGCGACTGGAAACACCATATATTTT.

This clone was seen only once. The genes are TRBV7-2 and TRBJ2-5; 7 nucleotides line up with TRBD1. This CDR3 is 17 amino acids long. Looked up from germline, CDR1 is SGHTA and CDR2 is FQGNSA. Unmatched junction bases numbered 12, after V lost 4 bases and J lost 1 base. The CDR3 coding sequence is TGTGCCAGCAGCTCTGACCCCGGGACAGCGACCCAAGAGACCCAGTACTTC. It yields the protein CASSSDPGTATQETQYF.

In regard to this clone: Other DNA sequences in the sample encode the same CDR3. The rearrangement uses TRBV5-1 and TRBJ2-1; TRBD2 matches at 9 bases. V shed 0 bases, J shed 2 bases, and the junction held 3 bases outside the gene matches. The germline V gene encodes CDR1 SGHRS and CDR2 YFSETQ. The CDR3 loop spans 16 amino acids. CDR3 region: CASSLVAGVAYNEQFF. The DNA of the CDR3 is TGCGCCAGCAGCTTGGTAGCGGGGGTAGCCTACAATGAGCAGTTCTTC.

CDR3 in amino acids: CAWGRGEQYF. CDR3 sequence (DNA): TGTGCCTGGGGAAGGGGCGAGCAGTACTTC. The V and J genes are TRBV30 and TRBJ2-7; D perhaps matches TRBD1 (5 bases). Germline V lookup: CDR1 GTSNPN, CDR2 SVGIG (reference sequence). The CDR3 totals 10 residues. The V end was cut by 5 bases, the J end by 6 bases, with 8 bases between.

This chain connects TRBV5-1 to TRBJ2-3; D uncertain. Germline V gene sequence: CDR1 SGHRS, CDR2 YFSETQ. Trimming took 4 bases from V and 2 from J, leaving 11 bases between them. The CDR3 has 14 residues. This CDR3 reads CASSEAATTDTQYF. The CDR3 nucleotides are TGCGCCAGCAGCGAGGCAGCGACCACAGATACGCAGTATTTT. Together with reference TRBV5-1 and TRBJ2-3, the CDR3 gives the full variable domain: KAGVTQTPRYLIKTRGQQVTLSCSPISGHRSVSWYQQTPGQGLQFLFEYFSETQRNKGNFPGRFSGRQFSNSRSEMNVSTLELGDSALYLCASSEAATTDTQYFGPGTRLTVL.

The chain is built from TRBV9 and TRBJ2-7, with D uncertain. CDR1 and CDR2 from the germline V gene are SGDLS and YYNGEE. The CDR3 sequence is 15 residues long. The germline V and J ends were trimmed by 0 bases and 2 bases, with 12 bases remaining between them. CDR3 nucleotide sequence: TGTGCCAGCAGCGTAGGGTACCAAACTACCTACGAGCAGTACTTC. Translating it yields CASSVGYQTTYEQYF.

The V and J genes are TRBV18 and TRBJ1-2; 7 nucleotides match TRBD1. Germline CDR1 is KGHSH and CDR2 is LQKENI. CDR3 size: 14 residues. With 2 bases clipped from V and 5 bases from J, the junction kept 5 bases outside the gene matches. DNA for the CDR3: TGTGCCAGCTCACCAGACAGGGCTCGATATGGCTACACCTTC. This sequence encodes CASSPDRARYGYTF.

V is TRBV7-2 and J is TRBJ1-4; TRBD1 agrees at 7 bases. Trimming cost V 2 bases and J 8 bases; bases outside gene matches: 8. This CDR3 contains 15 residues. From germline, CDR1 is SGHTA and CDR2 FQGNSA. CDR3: CASSLWGTRGEKLFF. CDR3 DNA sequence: TGTGCCAGCAGCTTATGGGGAACCAGGGGGGAAAAACTGTTTTTT.

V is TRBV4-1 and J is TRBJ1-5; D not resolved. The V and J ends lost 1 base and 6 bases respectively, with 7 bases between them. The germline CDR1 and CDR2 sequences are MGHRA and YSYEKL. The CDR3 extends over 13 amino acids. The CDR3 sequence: CASSQAPGQPQHF. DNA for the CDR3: TGCGCCAGCAGCCAAGCCCCCGGTCAGCCCCAGCATTTT.

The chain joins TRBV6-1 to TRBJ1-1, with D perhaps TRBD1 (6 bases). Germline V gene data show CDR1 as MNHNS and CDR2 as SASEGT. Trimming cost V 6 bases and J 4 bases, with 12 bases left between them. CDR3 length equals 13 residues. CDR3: CASRASDSTEAFF. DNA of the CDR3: TGTGCCAGCAGAGCTTCGGACAGCACTGAAGCTTTCTTT.

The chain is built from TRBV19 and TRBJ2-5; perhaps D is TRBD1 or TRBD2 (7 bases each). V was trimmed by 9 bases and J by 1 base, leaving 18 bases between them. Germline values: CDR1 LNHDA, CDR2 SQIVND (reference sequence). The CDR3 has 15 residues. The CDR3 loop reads CASRGGQTLQETQYF. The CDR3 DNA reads TGTGCCAGCAGGGGGGGACAGACCCTCCAAGAGACCCAGTACTTC.

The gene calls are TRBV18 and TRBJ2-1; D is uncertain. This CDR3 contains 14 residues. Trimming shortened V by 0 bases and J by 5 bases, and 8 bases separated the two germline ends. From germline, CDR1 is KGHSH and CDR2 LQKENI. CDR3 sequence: CASSPPTVNNEQFF. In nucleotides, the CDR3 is TGTGCCAGCTCACCACCAACCGTGAACAATGAGCAGTTCTTC.

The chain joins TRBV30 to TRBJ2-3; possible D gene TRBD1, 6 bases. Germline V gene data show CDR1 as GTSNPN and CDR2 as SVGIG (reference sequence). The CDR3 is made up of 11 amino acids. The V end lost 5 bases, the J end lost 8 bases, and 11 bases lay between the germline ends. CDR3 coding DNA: TGTGCCTGGCAGACAGGAGGTACGCAGTATTTT. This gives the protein CAWQTGGTQYF.

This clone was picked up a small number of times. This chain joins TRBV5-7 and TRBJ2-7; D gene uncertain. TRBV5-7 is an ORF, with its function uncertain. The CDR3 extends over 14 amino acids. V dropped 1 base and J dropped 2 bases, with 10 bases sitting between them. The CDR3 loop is CASSLRCRPYEQYF. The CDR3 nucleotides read TGTGCCAGCAGCTTGAGGTGCCGCCCCTACGAGCAGTACTTC.

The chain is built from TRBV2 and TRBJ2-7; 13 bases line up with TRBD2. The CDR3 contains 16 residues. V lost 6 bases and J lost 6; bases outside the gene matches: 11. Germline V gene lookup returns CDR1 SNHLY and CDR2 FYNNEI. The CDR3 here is CASSAGLAGVSGEQYF. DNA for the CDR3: TGTGCCAGCAGCGCTGGACTAGCGGGAGTGTCGGGCGAGCAGTACTTC.

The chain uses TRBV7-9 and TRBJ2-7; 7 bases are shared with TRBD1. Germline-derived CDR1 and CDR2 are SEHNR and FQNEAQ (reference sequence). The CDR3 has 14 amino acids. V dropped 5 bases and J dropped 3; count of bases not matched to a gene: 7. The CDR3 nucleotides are TGTGCCAGCAGCCCAATGGGACAGATCTACGAGCAGTACTTC. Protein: CASSPMGQIYEQYF.

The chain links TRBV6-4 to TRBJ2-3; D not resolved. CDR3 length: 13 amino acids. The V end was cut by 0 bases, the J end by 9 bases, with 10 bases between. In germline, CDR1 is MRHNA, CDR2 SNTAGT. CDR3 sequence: CASSDSSRATQYF. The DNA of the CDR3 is TGTGCCAGCAGTGACTCGAGCCGCGCGACGCAGTATTTT.

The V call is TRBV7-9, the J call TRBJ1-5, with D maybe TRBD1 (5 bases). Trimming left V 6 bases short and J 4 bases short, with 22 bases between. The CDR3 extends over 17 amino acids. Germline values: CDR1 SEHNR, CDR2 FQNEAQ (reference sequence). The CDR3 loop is CASSPGNSGTGNQPQHF. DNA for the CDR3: TGTGCCAGCAGTCCAGGGAACTCCGGGACGGGGAATCAGCCCCAGCATTTT.

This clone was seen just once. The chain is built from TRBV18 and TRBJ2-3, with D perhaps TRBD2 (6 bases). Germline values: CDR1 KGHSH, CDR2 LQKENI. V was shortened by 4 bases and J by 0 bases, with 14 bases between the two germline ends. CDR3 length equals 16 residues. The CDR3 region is CASSLSGTSSTDTQYF. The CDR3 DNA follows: TGTGCCAGCTCACTCTCCGGGACTTCTAGCACAGATACGCAGTATTTT.

The CDR3 spells CAISLQGASGNTIYF. The CDR3 region has the DNA TGTGCCATCAGTTTACAGGGGGCATCTGGAAACACCATATATTTT. The J gene is TRBJ1-3, the V gene TRBV10-3; 9 nucleotides match TRBD1. CDR3 length: 15 residues. J was trimmed by 1 base and V by 5 bases; bases with no gene match: 3. Germline CDR1 reads ENHRY; CDR2 reads SYGVKD.

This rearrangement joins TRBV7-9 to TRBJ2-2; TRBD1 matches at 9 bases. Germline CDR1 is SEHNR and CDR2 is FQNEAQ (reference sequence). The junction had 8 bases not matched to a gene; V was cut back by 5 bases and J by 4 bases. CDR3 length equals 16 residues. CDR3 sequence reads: CASSQPGQGRTGELFF. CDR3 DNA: TGTGCCAGCAGCCAACCGGGACAGGGTCGCACCGGGGAGCTGTTTTTT.

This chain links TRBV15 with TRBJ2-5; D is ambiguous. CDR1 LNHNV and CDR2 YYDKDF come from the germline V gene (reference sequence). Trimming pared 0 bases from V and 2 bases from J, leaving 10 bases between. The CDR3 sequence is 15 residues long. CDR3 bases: TGTGCCACCAGCAGAGATGTAGGGAAACAAGAGACCCAGTACTTC. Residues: CATSRDVGKQETQYF.

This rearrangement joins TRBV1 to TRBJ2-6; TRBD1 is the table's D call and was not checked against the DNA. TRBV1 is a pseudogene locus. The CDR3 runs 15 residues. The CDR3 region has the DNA TGCACCAGCAGCCAAGCCCGGACAGGGTTGAACGTCCTGACTTTC. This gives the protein CTSSQARTGLNVLTF.